The rows below give T cell receptor beta chains drawn from one sample of a study of cytomegalovirus exposure and HLA in healthy donors. The assay was immunoSEQ multiplex PCR, and TCRdb's table has in-frame clones only and misses some. Among about 260,000 clones listed, roughly two thirds were seen once. The material sequenced was PBMCs. These receptors came from a female donor in good health and CMV-seronegative. The CDR3 runs from the conserved cysteine through the conserved F or W. The order of the fields is V gene, J gene, D gene, clone size, CDR3 protein, CDR3 DNA. D genes are given only for firm matches. Clone size is given for some rows only: seen once, a few or many times, or a class if the clone is expanded.

TRBV28,TRBJ2-3,TRBD2,-,CASNPSGRVDTQYF,TGTGCCAGCAATCCTAGCGGGAGGGTTGATACGCAGTATTTT
TRBV27,TRBJ2-1,-,-,CASTSTSYNEQFF,TGTGCCAGCACCAGTACTAGCTACAATGAGCAGTTCTTC
TRBV5-1,TRBJ2-7,-,-,CASSLGGLGYEQYF,TGCGCCAGCAGCTTGGGCGGGCTTGGCTACGAGCAGTACTTC
TRBV2,TRBJ2-7,TRBD1,-,CASSGDSTYEQYF,TGTGCCAGCAGTGGGGACAGTACCTACGAGCAGTACTTC
TRBV21-1,TRBJ2-1,-,-,CASSGRPIGSGTSGSPNSNEQFF,TGTGCCAGCAGCGGGAGACCCATTGGGTCCGGGACTAGCGGGAGCCCTAACTCCAATGAGCAGTTCTTC
TRBV10-3,TRBJ1-5,-,-,CAISGGQGDNQPQHF,TGTGCCATCAGCGGGGGGCAGGGAGACAATCAGCCCCAGCATTTT
TRBV18,TRBJ1-4,TRBD1,-,CASSPTGVMTNEKLFF,TGTGCCAGCTCACCAACAGGGGTAATGACTAATGAAAAACTGTTTTTT
TRBV15,TRBJ2-5,-,-,CATSRDFLAASQQETQYF,TGTGCCACCAGCAGAGATTTCCTCGCGGCCTCACAACAAGAGACCCAGTACTTC
TRBV18,TRBJ1-2,TRBD1,-,CASSPTTGTDNYGYTF,TGTGCCAGCTCACCGACTACCGGGACAGATAACTATGGCTACACCTTC
TRBV25-1,TRBJ1-1,TRBD1,-,CASSELTGTGGTEAFF,TGTGCCAGCAGTGAACTTACCGGGACAGGGGGCACTGAAGCTTTCTTT
TRBV7-9,TRBJ2-5,-,-,CASSLKPGQETQYF,TGTGCCAGCAGCTTAAAGCCAGGCCAAGAGACCCAGTACTTC
TRBV11-3,TRBJ2-7,-,-,CASSLASYEQYF,TGTGCCAGCAGCTTAGCTTCCTACGAGCAGTACTTC
TRBV5-6,TRBJ1-2,-,few,CASSLQGRVLYGYTF,TGTGCCAGCAGCTTGCAGGGCAGAGTGCTCTATGGCTACACCTTC
TRBV27,TRBJ2-2,-,-,CASSSQQGYGELFF,TGTGCCAGCAGTTCCCAACAGGGTTACGGGGAGCTGTTTTTT
TRBV30,TRBJ1-2,-,-,CALAGNYGYTF,TGTGCCTTGGCGGGGAACTATGGCTACACCTTC
TRBV19,TRBJ2-1,TRBD2,once,CAILAGSNEQFF,TGTGCCATCTTAGCGGGTTCCAATGAGCAGTTCTTC
TRBV5-4,TRBJ2-1,-,few,CASSTVEGNDNEQFF,TGTGCCAGCAGCACCGTGGAGGGGAACGACAATGAGCAGTTCTTC
TRBV6-1,TRBJ2-7,TRBD1,-,CASSRDRGNYEQYF,TGTGCTAGCAGTAGGGACAGGGGGAACTACGAGCAGTACTTC
TRBV5-4,TRBJ1-1,-,-,CASRLDRMNTEAFF,TGTGCCAGCAGGTTGGACAGAATGAACACTGAAGCTTTCTTT
TRBV18,TRBJ2-7,-,-,CASSQRQDSYEQYF,TGTGCCAGCTCACAACGACAGGACTCCTACGAGCAGTACTTC
TRBV7-6,TRBJ2-2,TRBD2,-,CASSLTSGSIGTGELFF,TGTGCCAGCAGCTTGACTAGCGGGAGTATTGGCACCGGGGAGCTGTTTTTT
TRBV6-1,TRBJ2-1,TRBD2,few,CAISEAWTSGKSYNEQFF,TGTGCCATCAGTGAGGCTTGGACTAGCGGGAAATCCTACAATGAGCAGTTCTTC
TRBV19,TRBJ2-5,TRBD1,-,CASSKPHDRDRLQETQYF,TGTGCCAGTAGTAAGCCCCACGATAGGGACAGACTACAAGAGACCCAGTACTTC
TRBV7-9,TRBJ1-1,-,-,CASSYSRGGGFSSMAEAFF,TGTGCCAGCAGTTACTCTCGAGGGGGGGGCTTTTCCTCTATGGCTGAAGCTTTCTTT
TRBV18,TRBJ1-3,TRBD1,-,CASSTDRALSGNTIYF,TGTGCCAGCTCAACGGACAGGGCCCTCTCTGGAAACACCATATATTTT
TRBV2,TRBJ2-3,TRBD1,few,CASNQGTASTDTQYF,TGTGCCAGCAACCAAGGGACAGCTAGCACAGATACGCAGTATTTT
TRBV18,TRBJ1-1,TRBD1,-,CASSRGTGKNTEAFF,TGTGCCAGCTCACGGGGGACAGGGAAAAACACTGAAGCTTTCTTT
TRBV5-1,TRBJ2-3,TRBD2,-,CASSLASGRPDTQYF,TGCGCCAGCAGCTTAGCTAGCGGGAGACCAGATACGCAGTATTTT
TRBV5-1,TRBJ2-3,TRBD2,-,CASSLAWLAEDTQYF,TGCGCCAGCAGCTTGGCCTGGCTAGCGGAAGATACGCAGTATTTT
TRBV10-3,TRBJ1-4,-,few,CATSGGAPTNEKLFF,TGTGCCACCTCGGGGGGGGCACCAACTAATGAAAAACTGTTTTTT
TRBV10-3,TRBJ2-4,-,-,CAISETGAKNIQYF,TGTGCCATCAGTGAGACAGGAGCTAAAAACATTCAGTACTTC
TRBV4-1,TRBJ2-7,TRBD2,-,CASSQDLWTRDSYEQYF,TGCGCCAGCAGCCAAGATCTATGGACTAGAGACTCCTACGAGCAGTACTTC
TRBV6-1,TRBJ2-7,-,-,CASSDVVGRGYEQYF,TGTGCCAGCAGTGACGTGGTAGGCAGGGGCTACGAGCAGTACTTC
TRBV29-1,TRBJ2-1,TRBD2,-,CSGLAGVDEQFF,TGCAGCGGGCTAGCGGGAGTAGATGAGCAGTTCTTC
TRBV27,TRBJ2-7,TRBD2,-,CASSYESGSRAYEQYF,TGTGCCAGCAGCTACGAGAGCGGGAGCAGAGCCTACGAGCAGTACTTC
TRBV10-3,TRBJ1-6,-,-,CAISESGANSPLHF,TGTGCCATCAGTGAGAGCGGAGCTAATTCACCCCTCCACTTT
TRBV5-1,TRBJ1-3,-,-,CASSLGQYSGNTIYF,TGCGCCAGCAGCTTGGGACAGTACTCTGGAAACACCATATATTTT
TRBV4-1,TRBJ1-1,-,once,CASSLQGGNTEAFF,TGCGCCAGCAGCCTACAGGGCGGGAACACTGAAGCTTTCTTT
TRBV7-9,TRBJ2-7,TRBD1,-,CASSPAGGEQYF,TGTGCCAGCAGCCCTGCAGGGGGCGAGCAGTACTTC
TRBV10-3,TRBJ1-2,TRBD1,-,CAISEGQGGYGYTF,TGTGCCATCAGTGAGGGACAGGGAGGCTATGGCTACACCTTC
TRBV14,TRBJ1-2,TRBD1,few,CASSQDTGVYGYTF,TGTGCCAGCAGCCAAGACACAGGGGTCTATGGCTACACCTTC
TRBV9,TRBJ2-3,-,few,CASSVGAHYTDTQYF,TGTGCCAGCAGCGTAGGTGCCCACTACACAGATACGCAGTATTTT